This T cell receptor (beta chain) came from a study of CD8+ T cells in alopecia areata (dated by TCRdb to 2017 to 2018). Broadly, across the study: The treated patients, all with moderate-to-severe alopecia areata, were enrolled in an open-label pilot trial of oral tofacitinib given at 5 to 10 mg twice daily. TCRbeta CDR3 regions were amplified by immunoSEQ multiplex PCR with 35 Vbeta forward and 13 Jbeta reverse primers. Scalp tissue and sorted CD4+ and CD8+ peripheral blood T cells from patchy and totalis/universalis alopecia areata patients and from healthy controls were covered by human TCRbeta sequencing. Biopsies were taken from tofacitinib-treated patients at baseline and at 4 and 24 weeks of treatment, and a later scalp biopsy was taken in several of the tofacitinib-treated patients. For the treated patients, the SALT score, which quantifies what percentage of scalp surface area is affected, served as the measure of disease severity. In both human patients and the C3H/HeJ mouse model, the study applied high-throughput TCRbeta sequencing to look at T cell clonal expansion in alopecia areata. RNA came from the PAXgene miRNA kit for fixed scalp, the miRNeasy kit for PBMCs, and the RNeasy kit for mouse skin. Scalp clonality was compared across normal scalp (n=4), patchy alopecia areata scalp (n=8), and alopecia totalis/universalis scalp (n=8). Tofacitinib was given for 6 to 18 months, followed by 6 months of follow-up off drug to assess delayed response and recurrence.

Cut back by 4 bases and 4 bases, the V and J ends lie 18 bases apart. The CDR3 numbers 15 residues from cysteine through phenylalanine. Left in the record is the CDR3 DNA by itself, 45 bases read in frame from the first base. Looking up the germline V gene yields CDR1 SGHRS and CDR2 YFSETQ. The library was made by the immunoSEQ multiplex PCR assay. RNA was extracted from all samples and reverse transcribed into cDNA, which served as template for TCR sequencing. SuperScript III was used for first-strand cDNA synthesis, primed with a 2:1 mix of oligo-dT and random hexamers. A synthetic immune receptor repertoire was used to measure amplification bias, and any remaining bias was corrected computationally. In the original analysis: After raw reads were preprocessed to remove errors, the CDR3 was defined following IMGT conventions as running from the conserved cysteine to phenylalanine. Clonality was calculated as 1 minus Shannon entropy normalized by log2 of the number of productive unique TCRs. CD4 or CD8 identity of scalp clones was inferred by cross-referencing scalp TCRbeta sequences with sorted blood CD4 and CD8 repertoires. Imported from immuneACCESS, the table was reduced by TCRdb to in-frame sequences with V and J called. These copies leave out some clones; in studies compared against another copy, an unresolved V gene accounts for under half, and the cause of the remainder is not known. The V and J calls and clone size come from that table; D and trimming were worked out from the DNA. Recorded for this sample are about 150,000 clones; 45% to 60% of them occurred a single time. The ten largest make up about 16% of the sample.

In light of the paper, this sample's time point label describes: around 4 weeks on oral tofacitinib. The treatment or condition label on this specimen signifies: oral pan-JAK inhibitor, 5-10 mg twice daily. Lesional scalp punch biopsies and peripheral blood were obtained from alopecia areata patients. After PBMCs were isolated by density centrifugation and stained for CD3, CD4 and CD8, a FACSAria was used to sort CD4+ and CD8+ T cells. Details on this clone: Its antigen is unknown. Base quality data are lacking; no much larger clone is found one base away.

Here is what the overall study found, with its caveats: With tofacitinib, both scalp clonality and the number of expanded CD8+ clones among the top 100 scalp clones went down significantly. Many expanded lesional clones were found to persist in scalp and blood during tofacitinib treatment, and relapse after treatment cessation may be partly explained by this persistence. Compared with normal scalp, lesional scalp, particularly in alopecia totalis/universalis, had higher clonality and more expanded CD8+ clones, which suggests antigenic drive. Shared TCR sequences between patients were less evident than in mice, which may be partly attributable to HLA diversity in the patient population. Scalp TCR repertoire analysis is complicated because resident alphabeta T cells in normal human skin are also sequenced, whereas mouse skin is dominated by gammadelta T cells. Because the treated cohort was small and included a single nonresponder, larger studies are needed to assess links between baseline CD8+ expansion and response.

This receptor was obtained from a human donor with alopecia areata. The sequenced sample was CD8+ T cells sorted from blood, obtained at week 4, from a patient treated with tofacitinib. The chain couples TRBV5-1 to TRBJ2-7; the D match is possibly TRBD1 or TRBD2, with 5 bases aligned in each. The CDR3 reads CASSPGAGPEYEQYF. At the DNA level, the sequence is TGCGCCAGCAGCCCCGGGGCAGGACCGGAATACGAGCAGTACTTC.